This T cell receptor beta chain was sequenced for a study of blood T cell repertoires in COVID-19. Study background: The United States, Italy and Spain provided the acute and convalescent COVID-19 samples. Sample material is recorded as cDNA or gDNA derived from T cells, B-cell-depleted T cells, or PBMCs.

In the original analysis: Estimated nucleated cell counts came from reference gene primer amplification. The method was immunoSEQ multiplex PCR; TCRdb's version includes in-frame clones alone and lacks a portion of them. V and J calls and clone size come straight from that table; D and trimming were deduced from the DNA. Here the sample spans about 280,000 clones, 80% to 90% being singletons. The germline V gene encodes CDR1 SGHDT and CDR2 YYEEEE. The CDR3 is 14 amino acids. V shed 3 bases and J 7 bases; nucleotides not matched to a gene: 4. The chain couples TRBV5-6 to TRBJ1-5; 10 positions match TRBD1. This receptor was taken from a woman aged 65 to 85 with acute or convalescent COVID-19. Material: peripheral blood. The CDR3 loop reads CASSYGQGDQPQHF. The DNA for the CDR3 is TGTGCCAGCAGCTACGGACAGGGGGACCAGCCCCAGCATTTT.